This T cell receptor (beta chain) was recovered during a study of cytomegalovirus exposure and HLA in healthy donors. At the level of the study: A prior study identified just under 120 million unique TCR beta sequences from 200 million or so T cells. Study-level findings and limits: Common viral pathogens were later found to be apparently linked to several of the most significant clusters. Within an earlier analysis, most TCR beta V segments proved productive either about 87% or about 30% of the time.

The PCR contained 60 Vbeta and 13 Jbeta primers. Produced via immunoSEQ multiplex PCR; TCRdb's table is partial and in-frame only. The table records about 130,000 clones, roughly 10% of them present only once. Comments on this clone: What it binds is unknown.

The TCR comes from a woman aged 18-29 years in good health and CMV-seropositive. The sequencing input was PBMCs.

The CDR3 region is CAWRAAPGSNQPQHF. The CDR3 nucleotides read TGTGCCTGGAGAGCCGCGCCGGGAAGCAATCAGCCCCAGCATTTT. This chain links TRBV30 with TRBJ1-5; D not resolved. The V gene's germline CDR1 is GTSNPN and CDR2 SVGIG (reference sequence). With 3 bases removed from V and 1 base from J, the gap between germline ends came to 13 bases. The CDR3 is 15 residues long.